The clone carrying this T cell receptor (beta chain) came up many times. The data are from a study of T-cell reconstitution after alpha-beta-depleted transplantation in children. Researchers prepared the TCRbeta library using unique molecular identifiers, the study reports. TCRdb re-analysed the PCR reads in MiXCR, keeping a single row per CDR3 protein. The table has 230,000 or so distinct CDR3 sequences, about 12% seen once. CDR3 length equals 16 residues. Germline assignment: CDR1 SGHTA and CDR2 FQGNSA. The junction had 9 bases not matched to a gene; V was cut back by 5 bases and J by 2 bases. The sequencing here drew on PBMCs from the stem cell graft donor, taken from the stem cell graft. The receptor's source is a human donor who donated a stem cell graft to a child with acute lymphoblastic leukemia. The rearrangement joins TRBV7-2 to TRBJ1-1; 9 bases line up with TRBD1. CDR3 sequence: CASSQGQGISNTEAFF. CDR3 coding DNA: TGTGCCAGCAGCCAGGGACAGGGTATATCAAACACTGAAGCTTTCTTT.